This TCR beta chain was identified during a study of blood T cell repertoires in COVID-19. Study context: Spain, Italy and the United States supplied samples that represented acute and convalescent COVID-19.

V lost 3 bases, J lost 6 bases, and 8 bases lay in between. CDR3 size: 13 residues. From germline, CDR1 is KGHSH and CDR2 LQKENI. Libraries were prepared by immunoSEQ multiplex PCR; TCRdb keeps only in-frame clonotypes and omits some of them. The table lists roughly 240,000 clones, roughly 88% of them singletons. V and J are TRBV18 and TRBJ2-2, with no clear D. Sequenced material: PBMCs or T cells enriched from blood (not recorded which). The TCR sequence derives from a woman aged 40 to 55 with acute COVID-19. The CDR3 nucleotides are TGTGCCAGCTCACCCCGCCGGGCCGGGGAGCTGTTTTTT. Its translation is CASSPRRAGELFF. Supplemented by reference TRBV18 and TRBJ2-2, the full variable domain reads NAGVMQNPRHLVRRRGQEARLRCSPMKGHSHVYWYRQLPEEGLKFMVYLQKENIIDESGMPKERFSAEFPKEGPSILRIQQVVRGDSAAYFCASSPRRAGELFFGEGSRLTVL.